This TCR beta chain is drawn from a study of T cells in Graves' hyperthyroidism and ophthalmopathy. Study outcomes and limitations: Among clonotypes expanded in thyroid above 0.001, most were also found in blood.

V shed 5 bases and J 4 bases; nucleotides not matched to a gene: 5. This CDR3 is 15 amino acids long. Per the germline V gene, CDR1 is SGDLS and CDR2 is YYNGEE. Authors of the study amplified TCR beta CDR3 regions from RNA transcripts. HTBI primers were employed in a first-round RT-PCR of the TCR CDR3. TCRdb reanalysed the multiplex PCR reads using MiXCR and keeps one entry per CDR3 protein. The sample consists of 500,000 to 600,000 distinct CDR3 sequences, approximately 44% of them appearing once. In its sample, this clonotype was seen many times. What it recognizes is unknown. The receptor comes from a woman aged 18-29 years with Graves' hyperthyroidism. Specimen: peripheral blood or thyroid tissue (not recorded which). The chain recombines TRBV9 with TRBJ1-5; TRBD1 matches at 11 bases. Written as DNA, the CDR3 is TGTGCCAGCAGTTCCGGGACAGGGGGAAATCAGCCCCAGCATTTT. Translation gives CASSSGTGGNQPQHF.